A single sample gave rise to the 30 T cell receptor beta chains below, sequenced in a study of blood T cell repertoires in COVID-19. The data were produced by immunoSEQ multiplex PCR, yet TCRdb's version contains in-frame clones alone and is incomplete. The table lists 95,000 to 150,000 clones, roughly 87% of them singletons. The sample taken for sequencing was peripheral blood. The origin of the receptors is a man older than 75 with active or convalescent COVID-19.

The genes are TRBV6-5 and TRBJ1-1; 7 bases map to TRBD1. Germline V gene sequence: CDR1 MNHEY, CDR2 SVGAGI. With V trimmed by 0 bases and J by 0 bases, 1 base remained unmatched. The CDR3 contains 15 residues. Written as DNA, the CDR3 is TGTGCCAGCAGTTACTCGACAGGGATGAACACTGAAGCTTTCTTT. Amino acid sequence: CASSYSTGMNTEAFF.

The chain has TRBV7-6 and TRBJ1-3; D is undetermined. Germline V gene lookup returns CDR1 SGHVS and CDR2 FNYEAQ. Trimming left V 3 bases short and J 6 bases short, with 12 bases between. This CDR3 has 14 residues. CDR3 bases: TGTGCCAGCAGCTTCACAGATGGTGAAAACACCATATATTTT. Translated: CASSFTDGENTIYF. Looking up the rest from reference TRBV7-6 and TRBJ1-3 gives the full variable domain: GAGVSQSPRYKVTKRGQDVALRCDPISGHVSLYWYRQALGQGPEFLTYFNYEAQQDKSGLPNDRFSAERPEGSISTLTIQRTEQRDSAMYRCASSFTDGENTIYFGEGSWLTVV.

The genes are TRBV5-1 and TRBJ2-2; 9 positions agree with TRBD1. This CDR3 spans 16 amino acids. The germline CDR1 and CDR2 sequences are SGHRS and YFSETQ. The V segment lost 1 base and the J segment 1 base; nucleotides outside the gene matches: 2. The DNA of the CDR3 is TGCGCCAGCAGCTTGTCGGGACAGGGGAACACCGGGGAGCTGTTTTTT. It codes for CASSLSGQGNTGELFF. Using reference TRBV5-1 and TRBJ2-2 for the parts outside the CDR3, the full variable domain is KAGVTQTPRYLIKTRGQQVTLSCSPISGHRSVSWYQQTPGQGLQFLFEYFSETQRNKGNFPGRFSGRQFSNSRSEMNVSTLELGDSALYLCASSLSGQGNTGELFFGEGSRLTVL.

J is TRBJ2-1 and V is TRBV7-9; the D gene is possibly TRBD2 (5 bases). The germline V and J ends were trimmed by 1 base and 6 bases, with 10 bases remaining between them. The CDR3 totals 14 residues. Germline values: CDR1 SEHNR, CDR2 FQNEAQ (reference sequence). The CDR3 loop reads CASSLEASLNEQFF. The CDR3 DNA reads TGTGCCAGCAGCTTAGAGGCTAGCCTCAATGAGCAGTTCTTC.

V is TRBV15 and J is TRBJ2-4; 16 bases are a match to TRBD2. This CDR3 is built from 16 residues. Per the germline V gene, CDR1 is LNHNV and CDR2 is YYDKDF (reference sequence). With V trimmed by 0 bases and J by 14 bases, 7 bases remained unmatched. CDR3 region: CATSRDPGLAGGNKYF. The CDR3, as DNA: TGTGCCACCAGCAGAGATCCGGGACTAGCGGGAGGGAATAAGTACTTC.

This chain joins TRBV7-3 and TRBJ2-5; D not resolved. This CDR3 is 14 amino acids long. Germline V gives CDR1 SGHTA, CDR2 FQGTGA. The V and J ends lost 1 base and 2 bases respectively, with 8 bases between them. CDR3 loop: CASSLMGSQETQYF. The CDR3, as DNA: TGTGCCAGCAGCTTAATGGGCAGTCAAGAGACCCAGTACTTC.

The V call is TRBV19, the J call TRBJ1-2; D might be TRBD1 (6 bases). The CDR3 runs 16 residues. Trimming pared 6 bases from V and 6 bases from J, leaving 23 bases between. The V gene's germline CDR1 is LNHDA and CDR2 SQIVND (reference sequence). Here the CDR3 DNA reads TGTGCCAGTAGCACCCCGGGACACCGTAAGTTGGATGGCTACACCTTC. It encodes CASSTPGHRKLDGYTF.

The chain uses TRBV20-1 and TRBJ1-5, with 9 bases aligning to TRBD1. Germline lookup yields CDR1 DFQATT and CDR2 SNEGSKA (reference sequence). J lost 7 bases, V lost 3 bases, and 10 bases had no gene match. CDR3 length: 15 amino acids. The CDR3: CSASSDRGYGQPQHF. DNA of the CDR3: TGCAGTGCTAGTTCGGACAGGGGATATGGACAGCCCCAGCATTTT.

The V call is TRBV13, the J call TRBJ2-5, with 9 positions matching TRBD1. Germline V CDR1 and CDR2: PRHDT, FYEKMQ (reference sequence). The CDR3 contains 16 residues. The trim removed 3 bases at V and 2 bases at J, leaving 7 bases unmatched. The CDR3 DNA follows: TGTGCCAGCAGCTTTGGGTTGGGACAGGGACAAGAGACCCAGTACTTC. Translation: CASSFGLGQGQETQYF.

The chain employs TRBV6-2 or TRBV6-3 and TRBJ2-6; 10 bases fit TRBD1. Trimming at V came to 5 bases and at J to 3 bases, leaving 4 bases not matched to a gene. The germline V gene has CDR1 MNHEY and CDR2 SVGEGT. CDR3 length equals 16 residues. CDR3 nucleotides: TGTGCCAGCAGTCGGACAGGGGGGTTTGGGGCCAACGTCCTGACTTTC. This encodes CASSRTGGFGANVLTF.

V is TRBV24-1 and J is TRBJ1-5; 8 bases map to TRBD1. Germline assignment: CDR1 KGHDR and CDR2 SFDVKD. The CDR3 sequence is 18 residues long. The V segment lost 3 bases and the J segment 7 bases; nucleotides outside the gene matches: 16. The CDR3 bases are TGTGCCACCAGTGATCACCGGGACAGGAGATCCAGCGACCAGCCCCAGCATTTT. As protein: CATSDHRDRRSSDQPQHF.

This chain links TRBV30 with TRBJ2-3, with no clear D. Trimming removed 5 bases from V and 2 bases from J, with 8 bases in between. Germline V lookup: CDR1 GTSNPN, CDR2 SVGIG (reference sequence). CDR3 length: 12 amino acids. In nucleotides, the CDR3 is TGTGCCTGGGCACTGCTCACAGATACGCAGTATTTT. Residues: CAWALLTDTQYF.

The chain uses TRBV5-4 and TRBJ1-2, with D unresolved. Germline-derived CDR1 and CDR2 are SGHNT and YYREEE (reference sequence). Deletions cut 0 bases from V and 2 bases from J, with 8 bases between. This CDR3 contains 14 residues. In DNA, the CDR3 is TGTGCCAGCAGCTTGGTTTCGGGGAACTATGGCTACACCTTC. Translation: CASSLVSGNYGYTF.

The chain joins TRBV18 to TRBJ2-1; 7 nucleotides align to TRBD1. Per the germline V gene, CDR1 is KGHSH and CDR2 is LQKENI. Losses at the gene ends were 4 bases for V and 15 bases for J; bases not matched to a gene: 9. The CDR3 is 12 amino acids. This CDR3 is CASSLERGLRFF. CDR3 in DNA: TGTGCCAGCTCACTGGAGAGGGGGCTCAGGTTCTTC.

The chain carries TRBV28 and TRBJ1-4; 11 bases fit TRBD1. CDR1 and CDR2 (germline): MDHEN, SYDVKM. The CDR3 runs to 13 residues. The V segment lost 9 bases and the J segment 7 bases; nucleotides outside the gene matches: 4. As DNA, the CDR3 is TGTGCCAGTCGGACAGGGGGCGTTGAAAAACTGTTTTTT. It yields the protein CASRTGGVEKLFF.

The V call is TRBV5-8, the J call TRBJ1-5; D may be TRBD1 (5 bases). The germline V gene has CDR1 SGHTS and CDR2 YDEGEE. V lost 4 bases and J 0 bases, leaving 17 bases between the germline ends. The CDR3 runs 17 residues. CDR3: CASSPAFGDFSNQPQHF. The CDR3 DNA reads TGTGCCAGCAGCCCTGCATTCGGGGACTTTAGCAATCAGCCCCAGCATTTT.

The chain recombines TRBV3-1 (or the pseudogene TRBV3-2) with TRBJ2-1; D is possibly TRBD1 (6 bases). The CDR3 has 14 residues. CDR1 is LGHDT and CDR2 is YNNKEL in the germline V gene (reference sequence). The V end was cut by 4 bases, the J end by 5 bases, with 12 bases between. As DNA, the CDR3 is TGTGCCAGCAGCCCTTTACAGGGTAACAATGAGCAGTTCTTC. It encodes CASSPLQGNNEQFF.

This clone showed up just a few times. The chain employs TRBV5-4 and TRBJ2-3; maybe TRBD1 (6 bases). The germline gives CDR1 SGHNT, CDR2 YYREEE (reference sequence). The CDR3 runs 14 residues. Trimming left V 2 bases short and J 1 base short, with 8 bases between. This CDR3 is CASSLGGGTDTQYF. The CDR3 DNA follows: TGTGCCAGCAGCTTAGGGGGTGGCACAGATACGCAGTATTTT.

The chain carries TRBV9 and TRBJ1-3; the D gene is possibly TRBD1 (5 bases). Trimming left V 0 bases short and J 7 bases short, with 14 bases between. This CDR3 has 15 residues. Per germline, CDR1 SGDLS and CDR2 YYNGEE. DNA of the CDR3: TGTGCCAGCAGCGTAGGAAACAGGCCTCCTAACACCATATATTTT. It codes for CASSVGNRPPNTIYF.

The V and J genes are TRBV28 and TRBJ1-5, with D hard to call. Germline CDR1 and CDR2: MDHEN and SYDVKM. Between the trimmed V and J ends, which lost 5 bases and 3 bases, there was a span of 11 bases. The CDR3 totals 14 residues. CDR3 DNA: TGTGCCAGCAGTCCTCTCAGCGTCAATCAGCCCCAGCATTTT. Its protein is CASSPLSVNQPQHF. Complete variable domain (other parts from reference TRBV28 and TRBJ1-5): DVKVTQSSRYLVKRTGEKVFLECVQDMDHENMFWYRQDPGLGLRLIYFSYDVKMKEKGDIPEGYSVSREKKERFSLILESASTNQTSMYLCASSPLSVNQPQHFGDGTRLSIL.

The chain recombines TRBV11-3 with TRBJ2-1; the D gene is possibly TRBD2 (6 bases). The germline V gene has CDR1 SGHNT and CDR2 YENEEA. The CDR3 runs to 16 residues. Trimming removed 4 bases from V and 4 bases from J, with 17 bases in between. CDR3 residues: CASSSREGGDYNEQFF. The CDR3, as DNA: TGTGCCAGCAGCTCTCGAGAGGGCGGGGATTACAATGAGCAGTTCTTC.

This chain joins TRBV19 and TRBJ2-6; maybe TRBD1 (6 bases). Germline assignment: CDR1 LNHDA and CDR2 SQIVND (reference sequence). Deletions cut 5 bases from V and 2 bases from J, with 10 bases between. This CDR3 region has 15 residues. In DNA, the CDR3 is TGTGCCAGTAGTCTCACAGGGCCTGGGGCCAACGTCCTGACTTTC. Translating it yields CASSLTGPGANVLTF.

The sample holds a few counts of this clone. This rearrangement joins TRBV7-2 to TRBJ2-7; TRBD1 is a possible D gene (8 bases). The CDR3 has 16 amino acids. Per the germline V gene, CDR1 is SGHTA and CDR2 is FQGNSA. Trimming pared 5 bases from V and 2 bases from J, leaving 19 bases between. In DNA form, the CDR3 reads TGTGCCAGCAGCCCACAGGGGGGAGGGCCCCCCTACGAGCAGTACTTC. Translated: CASSPQGGGPPYEQYF.

The chain links TRBV5-1 to TRBJ1-1, with D possibly matching TRBD1 (5 bases). V lost 1 base, J lost 7 bases, and 17 bases lay in between. Germline V gives CDR1 SGHRS, CDR2 YFSETQ. The CDR3 totals 15 residues. CDR3 bases: TGCGCCAGCAGCTTGAGTTCGGGGCCGGGGGGTGAAGCTTTCTTT. This sequence encodes CASSLSSGPGGEAFF.

This clone was detected once. The rearrangement links TRBV6-2 or TRBV6-3 to TRBJ1-6; no clear D gene. The V gene's germline CDR1 is MNHEY and CDR2 SVGEGT. The CDR3 loop spans 15 amino acids. The V and J ends lost 2 bases and 7 bases respectively, with 12 bases between them. The DNA for the CDR3 is TGTGCCAGCAGTTACGGCGAATTGGAGAATTCACCCCTCCACTTT. Amino acids: CASSYGELENSPLHF.

CDR3 DNA sequence: TGTGCCAGCAGCGTAGCTGGGAGTGTAAACACCGGGGAGCTGTTTTTT. Its protein is CASSVAGSVNTGELFF. The chain couples TRBV9 to TRBJ2-2; possibly TRBD2 for D (5 bases). The CDR3 sequence is 16 residues long. Trimming left V 0 bases short and J 2 bases short, with 11 bases between. The germline V gene has CDR1 SGDLS and CDR2 YYNGEE. Filled out from reference TRBV9 and TRBJ2-2, the complete variable domain reads DSGVTQTPKHLITATGQRVTLRCSPRSGDLSVYWYQQSLDQGLQFLIQYYNGEERAKGNILERFSAQQFPDLHSELNLSSLELGDSALYFCASSVAGSVNTGELFFGEGSRLTVL.

With regard to this clone: This CDR3 is also generated by other DNA sequences in the sample. The rearrangement joins TRBV19 to TRBJ2-7, with D tentatively TRBD1 (6 bases). The CDR3 runs to 13 residues. Germline values: CDR1 LNHDA, CDR2 SQIVND (reference sequence). The V end lost 1 base, the J end lost 3 bases, and 7 bases lay between the germline ends. The CDR3 protein is CASSIGTDYEQYF. The DNA for the CDR3 is TGTGCCAGTAGTATAGGGACAGACTACGAGCAGTACTTC.

V and J are TRBV27 and TRBJ2-6; TRBD1 aligns across 8 bases. Trimming removed 3 bases from V and 0 bases from J; junction bases left unmatched: 4. CDR3 length equals 17 residues. Germline-derived CDR1 and CDR2 are MNHEY and SMNVEV (reference sequence). In DNA form, the CDR3 reads TGTGCCAGCAGTTTGGGGACAGGAGCCTCTGGGGCCAACGTCCTGACTTTC. The encoded protein is CASSLGTGASGANVLTF.

This chain links TRBV19 with TRBJ1-1; TRBD1 agrees at 7 bases. Germline CDR1 is LNHDA and CDR2 is SQIVND (reference sequence). The CDR3 contains 12 residues. Trimming at V came to 6 bases and at J to 7 bases, leaving 5 bases not matched to a gene. CDR3 in amino acids: CASSTGTVEAFF. The CDR3 DNA is TGTGCCAGTAGCACTGGGACAGTTGAAGCTTTCTTT.

The CDR3 sequence: CASSSLTGPTGELFF. The CDR3 DNA reads TGTGCCAGCAGTTCCCTGACAGGGCCCACCGGGGAGCTGTTTTTT. The chain employs TRBV6-5 and TRBJ2-2; 7 bases match TRBD1. Germline lookup yields CDR1 MNHEY and CDR2 SVGAGI. V was pared by 4 bases and J by 4 bases, with 6 bases of the junction left unmatched. The CDR3 extends over 15 amino acids.